This entry is about one T cell receptor (beta chain). Data came from immunoSEQ multiplex PCR; TCRdb stores just in-frame clones and leaves some out. The table has roughly 150,000 clones, about 87% seen once; the top ten hold more than 40%. This sample was included in a study of blood T cell repertoires in COVID-19. As for the study in general: Sites in the United States, Italy and Spain provided acute and convalescent COVID-19 samples.

The CDR3 sequence is 14 residues long. V is TRBV21-1 and J is TRBJ1-5; the table's TRBD1 call for D was not verified on the DNA. TRBV21-1 is described as a pseudogene. The origin of this receptor is a human donor in a cohort sampled during active COVID-19. Material for sequencing was peripheral blood. The CDR3 spells CASPGTYSNQPQHF. The CDR3 region has the DNA TGTGCCAGCCCAGGTACCTATAGCAATCAGCCCCAGCATTTT.